The 15 T cell receptor beta chains presented below share a single source sample, sequenced in a study of OX40 agonist ivuxolimab in advanced cancers. Profiled with immunoSEQ multiplex PCR; TCRdb holds only in-frame clones, not every one. This sample has 30,000 to 40,000 clones; 88% occur once, and the top ten carry approximately 13%. Sample: CD4+ or CD8+ T cells sorted from blood, taken in a trial of the OX40 agonist ivuxolimab. All receptors derive from an adult with an advanced solid tumor such as melanoma, head and neck, liver or kidney cancer.

The chain links TRBV10-3 to TRBJ2-6; D gene uncertain. The CDR3 consists of 16 residues. Germline values: CDR1 ENHRY, CDR2 SYGVKD. Trimming took off 3 bases at V and 1 base at J, with 10 bases between the two ends. The CDR3 DNA reads TGTGCCATCAGTGAACCCCCCGAATCTGGGGCCAACGTCCTGACTTTC. Translated, it gives CAISEPPESGANVLTF.

This rearrangement joins TRBV14 to TRBJ2-7; D is ambiguous. Germline CDR1 is SGHDN and CDR2 is FVKESK. The CDR3 totals 14 residues. Trimming took off 2 bases at V and 3 bases at J, with 11 bases between the two ends. CDR3 DNA sequence: TGTGCCAGCAGCCAAAGGGTCTCCTACTACGAGCAGTACTTC. This gives the protein CASSQRVSYYEQYF.

This clone qualifies as medium-sized (0.01 to 0.1%). The V gene is TRBV27, the J gene TRBJ2-7, with a possible D match to TRBD2 (5 bases). CDR3 length: 13 residues. The germline V gene has CDR1 MNHEY and CDR2 SMNVEV (reference sequence). V lost 3 bases to trimming and J lost 3 bases, with 9 bases between them. CDR3 DNA sequence: TGTGCCAGCAGTTTGAGTGCGGGCTACGAGCAGTACTTC. This sequence encodes CASSLSAGYEQYF.

This clone was counted once. The rearrangement links TRBV6-4 to TRBJ2-1, with TRBD1 as a possible D gene (7 bases). The CDR3 is 11 amino acids. V was cut by 8 bases and J by 7 bases, with 9 bases left in between. In germline, CDR1 is MRHNA, CDR2 SNTAGT. The CDR3 DNA follows: TGTGCCAGCCAGGGGGGTAATGAGCAGTTCTTC. This sequence encodes CASQGGNEQFF.

By proportion, this clone is medium-sized. The gene calls are TRBV27 and TRBJ2-1; no clear D gene. The V and J ends lost 3 bases and 5 bases respectively, with 5 bases between them. The CDR3 contains 12 residues. Germline V gene sequence: CDR1 MNHEY, CDR2 SMNVEV (reference sequence). CDR3 amino acids: CASSFLHNEQFF. As DNA, the CDR3 is TGTGCCAGCAGTTTCCTACACAATGAGCAGTTCTTC.

The rearrangement uses TRBV6-1 and TRBJ1-2; possibly TRBD1 for D (5 bases). V was trimmed by 4 bases and J by 7 bases, leaving 10 bases between them. Germline CDR1 MNHNS, CDR2 SASEGT. The CDR3 is made up of 12 amino acids. CDR3 coding DNA: TGTGCCAGCAGTGCCAGGGATACTGGCTACACCTTC. Amino acids: CASSARDTGYTF.

The chain is built from TRBV27 and TRBJ2-1; D unclear. Per germline, CDR1 MNHEY and CDR2 SMNVEV (reference sequence). V was clipped by 2 bases and J by 5 bases, with 7 bases between them. CDR3 length: 13 residues. CDR3 loop: CASSLSRDNEQFF. CDR3 nucleotides: TGTGCCAGCAGTTTAAGTAGAGACAATGAGCAGTTCTTC.

Here the CDR3 reads CASARVPSGINEQFF. CDR3 nucleotides: TGTGCCAGCGCCCGGGTCCCTAGCGGGATTAATGAGCAGTTCTTC. The chain recombines TRBV27 with TRBJ2-1; 9 bases agree with TRBD2. Germline values: CDR1 MNHEY, CDR2 SMNVEV (reference sequence). V shed 8 bases, J shed 7 bases, and the junction held 12 bases outside the gene matches. This CDR3 region has 15 residues.

DNA of the CDR3: TGTGCCTGGAGTCGAAAGGGGACTGAAGCTTTCTTT. This codes for CAWSRKGTEAFF. The V gene is TRBV30, the J gene TRBJ1-1, with D perhaps TRBD1 (5 bases). The CDR3 loop spans 12 amino acids. Germline V gene sequence: CDR1 GTSNPN, CDR2 SVGIG (reference sequence). V lost 2 bases to trimming and J lost 5 bases, with 9 bases between them.

The rearrangement joins TRBV4-2 to TRBJ2-7; possible D gene TRBD1, 5 bases. CDR3 length equals 15 residues. Between the trimmed V and J ends, which lost 5 bases and 5 bases, there was a span of 19 bases. Germline values: CDR1 LGHNA, CDR2 YNFKEQ. Here the CDR3 DNA reads TGTGCCAGCAGCTCGAGCCACAGGTCCAGGGACGAGCAGTACTTC. This sequence encodes CASSSSHRSRDEQYF.

In this sample, this clone turned up once. The rearrangement joins TRBV27 to TRBJ1-1; D uncertain. Germline CDR1 is MNHEY and CDR2 is SMNVEV (reference sequence). V dropped 6 bases and J dropped 2 bases, with 16 bases sitting between them. The length of the CDR3 is 15 residues. CDR3 sequence reads: CASSLLGRVNTEAFF. The CDR3 DNA is TGTGCCAGCAGCCTATTAGGTAGGGTCAACACTGAAGCTTTCTTT.

The chain is built from TRBV6-1 and TRBJ1-1, with unresolved D. Trimming removed 5 bases from V and 2 bases from J, with 15 bases in between. This CDR3 spans 15 amino acids. Germline V gene sequence: CDR1 MNHNS, CDR2 SASEGT. CDR3 nucleotide sequence: TGTGCCAGCAGTTTACCCCCTGGCCTCAACACTGAAGCTTTCTTT. Translated: CASSLPPGLNTEAFF.

The chain's CDR3 is CATSRTEEGRISNQPQHF. Here the CDR3 DNA reads TGTGCCACCAGCAGAACAGAGGAGGGCAGGATTAGCAATCAGCCCCAGCATTTT. The chain links TRBV15 to TRBJ1-5; D ambiguous. There are 18 residues in the CDR3. Germline loops: CDR1 LNHNV, CDR2 YYDKDF (reference sequence). V was pared by 2 bases and J by 0 bases, with 17 bases between.

This clone showed up just a few times. This sequence joins TRBV28 and TRBJ1-1; no clear D gene. This CDR3 spans 13 amino acids. V was trimmed by 5 bases and J by 6 bases, leaving 13 bases between them. Germline loops: CDR1 MDHEN, CDR2 SYDVKM. In DNA form, the CDR3 reads TGTGCCAGCAGTCCTCCGGAGGCGGCTGAAGCTTTCTTT. Translation: CASSPPEAAEAFF.

The chain employs TRBV6-5 and TRBJ1-5; D ambiguous. This CDR3 spans 15 amino acids. Germline assignment: CDR1 MNHEY and CDR2 SVGAGI. Trimming left V 6 bases short and J 2 bases short, with 14 bases between. In nucleotides, the CDR3 is TGTGCCAGCAGGCAAGGCCGGGTAGGCAATCAGCCCCAGCATTTT. Translating it yields CASRQGRVGNQPQHF.